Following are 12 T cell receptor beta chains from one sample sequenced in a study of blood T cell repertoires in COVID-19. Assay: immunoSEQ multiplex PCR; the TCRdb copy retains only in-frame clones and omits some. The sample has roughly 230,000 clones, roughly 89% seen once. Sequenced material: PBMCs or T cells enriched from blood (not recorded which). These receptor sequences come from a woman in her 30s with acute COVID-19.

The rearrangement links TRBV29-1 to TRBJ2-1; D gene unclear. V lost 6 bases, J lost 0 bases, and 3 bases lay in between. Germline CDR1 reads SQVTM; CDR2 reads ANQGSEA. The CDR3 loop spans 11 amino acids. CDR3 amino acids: CSVLSYNEQFF. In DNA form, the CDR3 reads TGCAGCGTCCTCTCCTACAATGAGCAGTTCTTC.

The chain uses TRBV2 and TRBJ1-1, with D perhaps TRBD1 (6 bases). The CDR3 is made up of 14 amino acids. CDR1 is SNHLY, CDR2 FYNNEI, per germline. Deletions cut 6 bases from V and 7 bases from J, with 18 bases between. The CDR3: CASSSRGGQGEAFF. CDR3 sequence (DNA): TGTGCCAGCAGCTCAAGGGGGGGACAAGGTGAAGCTTTCTTT.

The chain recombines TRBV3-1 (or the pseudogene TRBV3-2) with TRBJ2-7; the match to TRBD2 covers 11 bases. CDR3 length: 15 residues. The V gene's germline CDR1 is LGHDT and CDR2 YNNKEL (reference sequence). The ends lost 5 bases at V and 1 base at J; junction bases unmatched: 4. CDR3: CASSSRLAGSYEQYF. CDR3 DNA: TGTGCCAGCAGCTCACGACTAGCGGGGTCCTACGAGCAGTACTTC.

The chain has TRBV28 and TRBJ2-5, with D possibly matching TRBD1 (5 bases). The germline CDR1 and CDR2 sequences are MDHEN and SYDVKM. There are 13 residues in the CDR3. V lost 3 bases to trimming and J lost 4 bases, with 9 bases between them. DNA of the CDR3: TGTGCCAGCAGTTTCCAGGGTATAGAGACCCAGTACTTC. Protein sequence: CASSFQGIETQYF.

CDR3 amino acids: CAWSGLGGGVDTQYF. CDR3 coding DNA: TGTGCCTGGAGTGGTCTGGGGGGGGGCGTAGATACGCAGTATTTT. The chain has TRBV30 and TRBJ2-3; possible D gene TRBD2, 7 bases. The CDR3 length is 15 residues. Germline V gives CDR1 GTSNPN, CDR2 SVGIG (reference sequence). V lost 1 base and J lost 5, with 16 bases in between.

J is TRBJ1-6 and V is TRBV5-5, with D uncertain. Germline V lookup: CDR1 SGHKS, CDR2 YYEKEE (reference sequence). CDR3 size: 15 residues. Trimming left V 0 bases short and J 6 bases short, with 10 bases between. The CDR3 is CASSLGAFSNSPLHF. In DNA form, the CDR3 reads TGTGCCAGCAGCTTGGGAGCGTTTAGTAATTCACCCCTCCACTTT.

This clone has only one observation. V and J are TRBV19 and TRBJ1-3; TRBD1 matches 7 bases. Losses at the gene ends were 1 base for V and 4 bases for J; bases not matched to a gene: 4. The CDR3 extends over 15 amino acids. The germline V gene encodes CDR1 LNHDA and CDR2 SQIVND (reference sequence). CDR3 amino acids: CASSIGGGAGNTIYF. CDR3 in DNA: TGTGCCAGTAGTATAGGAGGGGGCGCCGGAAACACCATATATTTT.

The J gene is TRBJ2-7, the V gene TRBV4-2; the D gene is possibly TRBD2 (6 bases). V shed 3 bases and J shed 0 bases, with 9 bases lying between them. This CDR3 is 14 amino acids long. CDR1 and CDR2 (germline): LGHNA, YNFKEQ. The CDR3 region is CASSQRGDSYEQYF. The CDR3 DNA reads TGTGCCAGCAGCCAGCGGGGTGACTCCTACGAGCAGTACTTC.

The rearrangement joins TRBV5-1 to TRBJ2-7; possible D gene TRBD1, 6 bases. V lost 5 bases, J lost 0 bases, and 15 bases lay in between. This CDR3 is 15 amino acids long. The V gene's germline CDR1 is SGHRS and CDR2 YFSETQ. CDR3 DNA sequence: TGCGCCAGCAGTTTCCAAAGGGGGTACTCCTACGAGCAGTACTTC. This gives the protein CASSFQRGYSYEQYF.

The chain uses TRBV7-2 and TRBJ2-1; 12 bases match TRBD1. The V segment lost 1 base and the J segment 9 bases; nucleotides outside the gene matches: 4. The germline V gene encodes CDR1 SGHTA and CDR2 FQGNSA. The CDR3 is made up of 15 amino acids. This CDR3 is CASSLGGTGGGEQFF. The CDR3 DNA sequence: TGTGCCAGCAGCTTAGGAGGGACAGGGGGCGGTGAGCAGTTCTTC. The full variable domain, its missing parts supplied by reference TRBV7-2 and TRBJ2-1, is GAGVSQSPSNKVTEKGKDVELRCDPISGHTALYWYRQSLGQGLEFLIYFQGNSAPDKSGLPSDRFSAERTGGSVSTLTIQRTQQEDSAVYLCASSLGGTGGGEQFFGPGTRLTVL.

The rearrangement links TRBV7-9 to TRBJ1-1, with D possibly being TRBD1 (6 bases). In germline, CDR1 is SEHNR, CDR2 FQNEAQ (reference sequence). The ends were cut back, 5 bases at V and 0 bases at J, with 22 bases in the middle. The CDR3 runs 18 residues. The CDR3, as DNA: TGTGCCAGCAGCCCGCTGGGGGCCTGGCAGGGTATGAACACTGAAGCTTTCTTT. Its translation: CASSPLGAWQGMNTEAFF.

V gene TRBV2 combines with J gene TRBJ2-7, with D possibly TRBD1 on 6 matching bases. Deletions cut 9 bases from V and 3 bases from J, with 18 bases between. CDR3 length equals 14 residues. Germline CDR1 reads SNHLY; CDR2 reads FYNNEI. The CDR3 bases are TGTGCCAGTAAGACAGGTAACTACTTCTACGAGCAGTACTTC. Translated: CASKTGNYFYEQYF.